This T cell receptor (beta chain) is drawn from a study of blood T cells in healthy people across ages (dated by TCRdb to between 2015 and 2016). As for the study more broadly: In model experiments, template switching captured about one uniquely barcoded TCR beta cDNA molecule for every two T cells. To track age-related changes in TCR beta repertoire diversity, the study relied on deep sequencing normalized with unique cDNA molecular identifiers. Four age groups were formed from the donors: young (average approximately 17 years), middle-aged (roughly 38), aged (more than 55) and long-lived (around 80). To avoid experimental bias, donors of different ages were randomly spread across the sequencing lanes. For two donors (one aged 18 to 30 and one aged 80 or older), the study analyzed two additional independent replicas of 1 million unique cDNA reads from the same blood draw.

Donors were about 36 systemically healthy Caucasian individuals from Russia aged roughly 6 to 100 years. Approximately 9.3 milliliters of peripheral blood were collected from each donor into EDTA-treated Vacutainer tubes. Ficoll-Paque density-gradient centrifugation was used to isolate PBMCs, with at least 7 million obtained per sample. Trizol reagent was used to extract total RNA from the PBMCs, yielding at least 5.5 micrograms per sample. For every donor, an aliquot of PBMCs went through flow cytometry to measure the percentages of naive CD45RAhigh/CD27high T cells. Concerning this clonotype itself: The antigen it binds to is not known. Per-nucleotide qualities are absent, and no much larger clonotype sits a single base away.

The V end loses 4 bases and the J end loses 0 bases, and a stretch of 16 bases separates them. The CDR3 goes from the cysteine to the phenylalanine over 16 residues. Of all the DNA, just the CDR3 is kept, 48 bases in frame from base 1. According to the germline V gene (reference sequence), CDR1 reads LGHDT and CDR2 reads YNNKEL. General study outcomes and caveats: Because profiling used bulk unsorted PBMCs, naive and antigen-experienced compartments could not be compared conclusively. As age increased, observed TCR beta diversity per million T cells dropped in a roughly linear way, and a significant reduction was already evident by age around 41. Estimates of total diversity based on one million sequenced T cells were considered lower bounds and underestimates. Observed TCR beta diversity correlated strongly with the percentage of naive T cells measured by flow cytometry. Compared with the aged group, the long-lived group had more naive CD4+ T cells, fewer expanded clones and increased TCR diversity, suggesting age selection. Donor CMV infection status was unknown, potentially confounding age-related changes in expanded clonotypes.

Libraries were prepared through 5' RACE. Reads for this sample came from an Illumina HiSeq 2500. A second roughly 7 to 12 cycle PCR used a sample-barcoded 5' primer and a J-beta primer mix. A template-switch 5' adaptor carrying 12 random nucleotides introduced a unique molecular identifier onto each TCR beta cDNA molecule. At least 3 million CDR3-containing paired-end reads were obtained from each sample. All of the RNA was converted into first-strand cDNA using the Mint cDNA synthesis kit, with a TRBC-specific oligonucleotide serving as the primer. After uracil-DNA glycosylase treatment, a first 18-cycle PCR used universal primers M1SS and BC2_uni_R on all cDNA. As for how the authors treated the data: For normalization, 1 million high-quality reads were randomly selected from each sample, with every read carrying a distinct molecular identifier. Instead of being binned into consensus sequences, reads that shared molecular identifiers were thrown out. MiTCR, with a Q25 quality threshold and the strictest error-elimination algorithm, was used for CDR3 identification, clonotype clustering and error correction. A nonparametric unseen species model with Euler transformation was used to estimate lower-bound total TCR beta diversity. TCRdb applied fastp at Q25 and MiXCR to the public reads, then kept only in-frame beta chains. Rows with one shared CDR3 protein collapse into an entry with the most common genes and DNA. Here the V and J calls rest on TCRdb's processing, not on the authors' analysis. The sample records under 1 million distinct CDR3 sequences, about 42% of which are singletons. 15% to 25% of the sample belongs to the ten largest clones.

The clonotype originates from a man in his sixties in good health. The chain employs TRBV3-1 and TRBJ2-7; no D gene is confidently identified. The sequenced sample consisted of blood. The nucleotides read TGTGCCAGCAGCCCAGAACTGGTAACCAGCTCCTACGAGCAGTACTTC. Translated, this is CASSPELVTSSYEQYF.